This record concerns one T cell receptor beta chain sequence. Its target is not known. The data originate from a study of beta chain features in type 1 diabetes. General study points: Patients and controls would be equally affected if PCR favored shorter templates. Naive, central memory and Treg TCRB repertoires seemed to resemble each other more closely in patients than they did in healthy donors. cDNA-based sequencing might over-represent cells highly expressing TCR. Type 1 diabetes patients had moderately but significantly shorter TCRB CDR3s in all four CD4+ subsets.

The germline V gene has CDR1 SGHRS and CDR2 YFSETQ. The CDR3 contains 14 residues. Trimming took 5 bases from V and 3 from J; bases not matched to a gene: 8. Expressed TCRB transcripts were sequenced after all isolated RNA was converted to cDNA. Generated by immunoSEQ multiplex PCR, the TCRdb table keeps only in-frame clones and is missing some. The sample lists hundreds of thousands of clones; roughly 13% were seen once. The chain combines TRBV5-1 with TRBJ2-7, with 7 nucleotides matching TRBD2. The TCR was taken from a young man with type 1 diabetes. Specimen: naive CD4+ T cells from blood. As DNA, the CDR3 is TGCGCCAGCAGTCGTACTAGCGACCGCTACGAGCAGTACTTC. Its translation: CASSRTSDRYEQYF. The full variable domain, its missing parts supplied by reference TRBV5-1 and TRBJ2-7, is KAGVTQTPRYLIKTRGQQVTLSCSPISGHRSVSWYQQTPGQGLQFLFEYFSETQRNKGNFPGRFSGRQFSNSRSEMNVSTLELGDSALYLCASSRTSDRYEQYFGPGTRLTVT.